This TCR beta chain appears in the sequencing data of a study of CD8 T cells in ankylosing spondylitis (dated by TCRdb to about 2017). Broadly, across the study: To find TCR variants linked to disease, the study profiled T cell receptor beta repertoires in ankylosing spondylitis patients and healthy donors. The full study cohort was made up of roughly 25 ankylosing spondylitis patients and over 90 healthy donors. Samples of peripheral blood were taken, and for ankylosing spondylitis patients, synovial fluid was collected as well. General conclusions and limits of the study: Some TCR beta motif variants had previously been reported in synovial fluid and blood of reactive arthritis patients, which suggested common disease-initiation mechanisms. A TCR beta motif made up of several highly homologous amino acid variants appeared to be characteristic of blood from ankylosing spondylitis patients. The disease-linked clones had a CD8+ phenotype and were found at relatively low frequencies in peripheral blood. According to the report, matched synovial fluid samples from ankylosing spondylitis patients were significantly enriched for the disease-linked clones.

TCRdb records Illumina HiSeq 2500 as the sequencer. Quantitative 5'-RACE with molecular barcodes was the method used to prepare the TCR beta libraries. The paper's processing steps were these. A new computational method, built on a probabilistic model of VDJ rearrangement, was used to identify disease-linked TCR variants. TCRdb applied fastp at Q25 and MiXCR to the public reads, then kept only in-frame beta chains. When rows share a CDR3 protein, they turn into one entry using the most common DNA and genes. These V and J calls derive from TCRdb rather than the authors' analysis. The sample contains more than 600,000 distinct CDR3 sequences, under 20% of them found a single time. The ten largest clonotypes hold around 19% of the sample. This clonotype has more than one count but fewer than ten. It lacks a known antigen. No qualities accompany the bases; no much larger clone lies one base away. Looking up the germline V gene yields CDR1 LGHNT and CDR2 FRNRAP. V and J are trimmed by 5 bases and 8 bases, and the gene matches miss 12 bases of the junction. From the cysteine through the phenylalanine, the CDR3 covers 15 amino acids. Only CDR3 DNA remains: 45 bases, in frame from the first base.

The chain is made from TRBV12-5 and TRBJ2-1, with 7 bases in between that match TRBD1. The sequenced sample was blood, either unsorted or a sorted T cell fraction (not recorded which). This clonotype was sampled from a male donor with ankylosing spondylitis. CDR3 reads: CASGPWDSEVDEQFF. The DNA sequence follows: TGTGCTAGTGGTCCCTGGGACAGCGAGGTGGATGAGCAGTTCTTC. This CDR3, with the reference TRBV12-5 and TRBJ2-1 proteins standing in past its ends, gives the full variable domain DARVTQTPRHKVTEMGQEVTMRCQPILGHNTVFWYRQTMMQGLELLAYFRNRAPLDDSGMPKDRFSAEMPDATLATLKIQPSEPRDSAVYFCASGPWDSEVDEQFFGPGTRLTVL.